Below, 21 T cell receptor beta chains from the same sample are listed, as sequenced in a study of blood T cell repertoires in COVID-19. This table comes from immunoSEQ multiplex PCR, and its TCRdb copy is limited to in-frame clones, with some not included. The sample lists fewer than 350,000 clones, approximately 91% occurring once. The sequenced sample consisted of PBMCs or T cells enriched from blood (not recorded which). The source of these receptors is a woman aged 25 to 39 who had been exposed to COVID-19.

This sequence joins TRBV2 and TRBJ2-7; tentative D call: TRBD2 (5 bases). Trimming took 4 bases from V and 0 from J, leaving 10 bases between them. Germline CDR1 is SNHLY and CDR2 is FYNNEI. The CDR3 is 14 amino acids. The CDR3 is CASSGGNLSYEQYF. The CDR3 nucleotides are TGTGCCAGCAGTGGAGGGAACCTCTCCTACGAGCAGTACTTC.

The chain carries TRBV12-3 or TRBV12-4 and TRBJ1-2; D not resolved. Between the trimmed V and J ends, which lost 3 bases and 5 bases, there was a span of 7 bases. The CDR3 length is 12 residues. The CDR3 region has the DNA TGTGCCAGCAGTTTGCGTCTTTATGGCTACACCTTC. Translating it yields CASSLRLYGYTF.

The chain recombines TRBV3-1 (or the pseudogene TRBV3-2) with TRBJ1-2, with a weak D call TRBD1 (6 bases). Trimming left V 1 base short and J 1 base short, with 10 bases between. Germline loops: CDR1 LGHDT, CDR2 YNNKEL (reference sequence). The CDR3 length is 15 residues. This chain's CDR3 is CASSQAGTFNYGYTF. Here the CDR3 DNA reads TGTGCCAGCAGCCAAGCCGGGACATTTAACTATGGCTACACCTTC.

As concerns this clone: Other DNA sequences within the sample encode an identical CDR3. The rearrangement joins TRBV29-1 to TRBJ1-1; TRBD1 might be the D (5 bases). Trimming left V 0 bases short and J 4 bases short, with 6 bases between. The CDR3 totals 12 residues. Germline-derived CDR1 and CDR2 are SQVTM and ANQGSEA. CDR3 protein: CSVEEGPTEAFF. CDR3 nucleotide sequence: TGCAGCGTTGAAGAGGGGCCCACTGAAGCTTTCTTT.

The chain links TRBV5-1 to TRBJ1-1, with D unresolved. The V end was cut by 2 bases, the J end by 4 bases, with 6 bases between. The CDR3 extends over 12 amino acids. Germline V lookup: CDR1 SGHRS, CDR2 YFSETQ. CDR3 amino acids: CASSFGSTEAFF. DNA for the CDR3: TGCGCCAGCAGCTTTGGGAGCACTGAAGCTTTCTTT.

This chain links TRBV5-5 with TRBJ1-5; perhaps TRBD1 as D (5 bases). Per the germline V gene, CDR1 is SGHKS and CDR2 is YYEKEE (reference sequence). The CDR3 sequence is 12 residues long. Between the trimmed V and J ends, which lost 4 bases and 10 bases, there was a span of 12 bases. The CDR3 bases are TGTGCCAGCAGCCAAGGGGCCGGACCCCAGCATTTT. Its translation: CASSQGAGPQHF.

Only a few counts were recorded for this clone. V is TRBV18 and J is TRBJ1-6; 7 bases agree with TRBD1. The CDR3 is 17 residues long. With V trimmed by 2 bases and J by 2 bases, 6 bases remained unmatched. CDR1 is KGHSH and CDR2 is LQKENI in the germline V gene. CDR3 sequence reads: CASSPVAGTAYNSPLHF. DNA of the CDR3: TGTGCCAGCTCACCAGTCGCCGGGACAGCCTATAATTCACCCCTCCACTTT.

The V gene is TRBV10-3, the J gene TRBJ2-7, with 10 nucleotides matching TRBD1. From germline, CDR1 is ENHRY and CDR2 SYGVKD. This CDR3 spans 14 amino acids. The V and J ends lost 6 bases and 1 base, in that order; junction bases with no gene match: 3. This CDR3 reads CAIRGGQGSYEQYF. The DNA for the CDR3 is TGTGCCATCAGGGGGGGACAGGGGTCCTACGAGCAGTACTTC.

CDR3 coding DNA: TGTGCCAGCACCGGGGGAGGGCCATTAAATGAGCAGTTCTTC. Translation: CASTGGGPLNEQFF. This chain joins TRBV9 and TRBJ2-1; 7 bases fit TRBD2. The CDR3 runs 14 residues. Germline V lookup: CDR1 SGDLS, CDR2 YYNGEE. With V trimmed by 6 bases and J by 7 bases, 10 bases remained unmatched.

CDR3 sequence (DNA): TGCAGCGTCAGGAACAGGGGGCGAGACACTGAAGCTTTCTTT. Its translation is CSVRNRGRDTEAFF. The chain has TRBV29-1 and TRBJ1-1, with 9 bases identical to TRBD1. V lost 6 bases to trimming and J lost 3 bases; unmatched junction nucleotides: 8. The CDR3 length is 14 residues. Germline CDR1 and CDR2: SQVTM and ANQGSEA.

The rearrangement uses TRBV7-9 and TRBJ1-2, with D unresolved. The germline V gene encodes CDR1 SEHNR and CDR2 FQNEAQ (reference sequence). The CDR3 covers 16 residues. The V gene lost 3 bases and the J gene lost 1 base, with 15 bases spanning the gap. CDR3 bases: TGTGCCAGCAGCTTCGCCACCCCACCACTTAACTATGGCTACACCTTC. It encodes CASSFATPPLNYGYTF.

The chain carries TRBV28 and TRBJ1-1, with TRBD1 matching 8 bases. The V gene end was trimmed by 5 bases and the J gene end by 1 base; junction bases not matched to a gene: 9. This CDR3 is built from 16 residues. From germline, CDR1 is MDHEN and CDR2 SYDVKM. The CDR3, as DNA: TGTGCCAGCAGTCCTAACTTGGGACAGGAGAACACTGAAGCTTTCTTT. Its translation: CASSPNLGQENTEAFF.

This clone was counted a single time. This rearrangement joins TRBV27 to TRBJ2-7; tentatively, D is TRBD2 (5 bases). Germline loops: CDR1 MNHEY, CDR2 SMNVEV (reference sequence). The CDR3 covers 16 residues. V dropped 5 bases and J dropped 3 bases, with 20 bases sitting between them. CDR3 amino acids: CASSGRSGRGLYEQYF. CDR3 DNA sequence: TGTGCCAGCAGTGGCCGGTCCGGCCGAGGACTCTACGAGCAGTACTTC.

This chain joins TRBV9 and TRBJ1-1, with unresolved D. Germline lookup yields CDR1 SGDLS and CDR2 YYNGEE. V was pared by 2 bases and J by 5 bases, with 10 bases between. This CDR3 spans 13 amino acids. CDR3 loop: CASSVKLATEAFF. The CDR3 DNA reads TGTGCCAGCAGCGTCAAATTGGCAACTGAAGCTTTCTTT.

The chain uses TRBV19 and TRBJ1-6; 7 positions match TRBD1. The CDR3 runs 13 residues. From germline, CDR1 is LNHDA and CDR2 SQIVND (reference sequence). Germline trimming cut 6 bases from V and 7 bases from J; bases unmatched to any gene: 3. In DNA, the CDR3 is TGTGCCAGTAGAACAGGGGTGAATTCACCCCTCCACTTT. Its translation: CASRTGVNSPLHF.

This clone was observed a single time. The CDR3 protein is CSASGAPRVVAETQYF. In DNA form, the CDR3 reads TGCAGTGCTAGTGGGGCGCCGAGGGTAGTGGCGGAGACCCAGTACTTC. The rearrangement links TRBV20-1 to TRBJ2-5, with D perhaps being TRBD1 or TRBD2 (5 bases each). Trimming took 3 bases from V and 5 from J, leaving 22 bases between them. In germline, CDR1 is DFQATT, CDR2 SNEGSKA (reference sequence). This CDR3 is 16 amino acids long.

The rearrangement uses TRBV28 and TRBJ2-5; 10 bases match TRBD1. The germline CDR1 and CDR2 sequences are MDHEN and SYDVKM. J was trimmed by 4 bases and V by 4 bases; bases with no gene match: 9. This CDR3 spans 16 amino acids. This CDR3 is CASSSSGQGLGETQYF. Written as DNA, the CDR3 is TGTGCCAGCAGTTCCTCGGGACAGGGGCTGGGAGAGACCCAGTACTTC.

The V and J genes are TRBV28 and TRBJ2-5; 10 bases align to TRBD2. CDR1 and CDR2 (germline): MDHEN, SYDVKM. Unmatched junction bases numbered 20, after V lost 8 bases and J lost 5 bases. The CDR3 sequence is 18 residues long. The CDR3: CASGGQKLAGKVVETQYF. In nucleotides, the CDR3 is TGTGCCAGCGGGGGACAGAAACTAGCGGGAAAGGTGGTGGAGACCCAGTACTTC.

CDR3: CAISESGTSGSANEQFF. The CDR3 DNA is TGTGCCATCAGTGAGTCCGGGACTAGCGGGAGCGCGAATGAGCAGTTCTTC. This sequence joins TRBV10-3 and TRBJ2-1; the match to TRBD2 covers 14 bases. V lost 0 bases, J lost 7 bases, and 5 bases stayed unmatched. Germline CDR1 is ENHRY and CDR2 is SYGVKD. There are 17 residues in the CDR3.

This rearrangement joins TRBV27 to TRBJ2-3, with D perhaps TRBD2 (6 bases). CDR3 length: 16 amino acids. Trimming removed 6 bases from V and 4 bases from J, with 20 bases in between. The V gene's germline CDR1 is MNHEY and CDR2 SMNVEV (reference sequence). CDR3 in DNA: TGTGCCAGCAGCCTTCGTGTGTTGGGGAGGTCAGATACGCAGTATTTT. It specifies CASSLRVLGRSDTQYF.

The V call is TRBV7-2, the J call TRBJ2-1; 12 bases map to TRBD2. CDR1 is SGHTA, CDR2 FQGNSA, per germline. J was trimmed by 15 bases and V by 4 bases; bases with no gene match: 4. The CDR3 contains 12 residues. The CDR3 protein is CASSYPTSGGFF. Written as DNA, the CDR3 is TGTGCCAGCAGCTACCCGACTAGCGGGGGGTTCTTC.